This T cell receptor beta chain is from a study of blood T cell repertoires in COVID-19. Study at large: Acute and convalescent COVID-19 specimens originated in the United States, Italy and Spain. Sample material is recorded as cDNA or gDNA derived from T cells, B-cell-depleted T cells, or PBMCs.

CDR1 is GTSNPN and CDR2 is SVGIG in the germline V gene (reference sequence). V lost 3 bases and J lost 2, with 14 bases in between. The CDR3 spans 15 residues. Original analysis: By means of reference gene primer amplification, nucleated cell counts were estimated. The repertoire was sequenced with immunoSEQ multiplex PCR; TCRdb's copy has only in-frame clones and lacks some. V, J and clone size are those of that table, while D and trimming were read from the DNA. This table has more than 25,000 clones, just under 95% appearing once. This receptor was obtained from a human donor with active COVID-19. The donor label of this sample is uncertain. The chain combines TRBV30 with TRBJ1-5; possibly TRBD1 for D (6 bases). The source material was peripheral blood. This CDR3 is CAWRETGIGNQPQHF. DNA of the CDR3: TGTGCCTGGAGGGAAACAGGGATCGGCAATCAGCCCCAGCATTTT. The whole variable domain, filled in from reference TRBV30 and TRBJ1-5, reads SQTIHQWPATLVQPVGSPLSLECTVEGTSNPNLYWYRQAAGRGLQLLFYSVGIGQISSEVPQNLSASRPQDRQFILSSKKLLLSDSGFYLCAWRETGIGNQPQHFGDGTRLSIL.